The clone carrying this T cell receptor beta chain was seen repeatedly, ten times or more. The target antigen is unknown. The study left out patients who had uncontrolled infection, other autoimmune disease, pregnancy or lactation. The sample is drawn from a study of T cells in Graves' hyperthyroidism and ophthalmopathy. Study-level findings and limits: The model forecast ophthalmopathy, anticipating it by a median approximately 6 months before onset. Ophthalmopathy was separated from stable hyperthyroidism by a 13 V-J model.

Researchers amplified the TCR beta CDR3 regions from RNA transcripts. RT-PCR in the first round (using the HTBI primer set) targeted the TCR CDR3. TCRdb reprocessed the multiplex PCR reads via MiXCR and lists one record per CDR3 protein. The repertoire holds hundreds of thousands of distinct CDR3 sequences, with around a quarter as singletons. Losses at the gene ends were 5 bases for V and 4 bases for J; bases not matched to a gene: 7. Per germline, CDR1 LNHDA and CDR2 SQIVND (reference sequence). The CDR3 covers 16 residues. V gene TRBV19 combines with J gene TRBJ2-6; 8 bases align to TRBD1. What was sequenced was blood. The source of this sequence is a man between 50 and 59 years old with Graves' hyperthyroidism. CDR3 protein: CASSFTTGGGANVLTF. The CDR3 DNA reads as TGTGCCAGTAGTTTTACTACAGGGGGGGGGGCCAACGTCCTGACTTTC.